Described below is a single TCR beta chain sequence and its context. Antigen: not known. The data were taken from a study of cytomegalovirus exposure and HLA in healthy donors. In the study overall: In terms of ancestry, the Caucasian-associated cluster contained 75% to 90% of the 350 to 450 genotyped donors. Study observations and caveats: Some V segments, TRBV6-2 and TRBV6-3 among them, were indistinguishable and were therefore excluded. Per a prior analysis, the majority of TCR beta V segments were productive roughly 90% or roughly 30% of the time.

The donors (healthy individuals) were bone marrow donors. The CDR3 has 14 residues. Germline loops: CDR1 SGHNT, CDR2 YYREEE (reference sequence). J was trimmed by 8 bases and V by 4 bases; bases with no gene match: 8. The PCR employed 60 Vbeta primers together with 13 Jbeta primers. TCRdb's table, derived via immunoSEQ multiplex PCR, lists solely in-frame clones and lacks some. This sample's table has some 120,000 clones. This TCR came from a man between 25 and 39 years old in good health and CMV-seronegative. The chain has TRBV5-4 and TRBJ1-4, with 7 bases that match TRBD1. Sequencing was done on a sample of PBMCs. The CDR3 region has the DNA TGTGCCAGCAGCCTACAGGGGTTAGGCGAAAAACTGTTTTTT. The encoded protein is CASSLQGLGEKLFF. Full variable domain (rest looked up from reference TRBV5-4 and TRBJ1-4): ETGVTQSPTHLIKTRGQQVTLRCSSQSGHNTVSWYQQALGQGPQFIFQYYREEENGRGNFPPRFSGLQFPNYSSELNVNALELDDSALYLCASSLQGLGEKLFFGSGTQLSVL.